This T cell receptor beta chain comes out of a study of blood T cell repertoires in COVID-19. Study-wide context: Sites in the United States, Italy and Spain provided acute and convalescent COVID-19 samples. PBMCs, B-cell-depleted T cells, or T cells provided the cDNA or gDNA that made up the material.

CDR3 length: 14 amino acids. Germline values: CDR1 LNHDA, CDR2 SQIVND (reference sequence). V was cut by 4 bases and J by 4 bases, with 11 bases left in between. Authors' data handling: Reference gene primers were amplified, and this amplification served to estimate nucleated cell counts. Here immunoSEQ multiplex PCR was the method, and the copy in TCRdb shows in-frame clones only, minus some. The V and J calls and clone size are taken from that table; D and trimming were inferred from the DNA. Here the sample spans 120,000 to 150,000 clones, around 76% being singletons. This sequence joins TRBV19 and TRBJ2-1; D possibly corresponds to TRBD2 (6 bases). The TCR was taken from a man at least 80 years old with acute or convalescent COVID-19. Sequences were obtained from peripheral blood. The CDR3 loop is CASSKVAVYNEQFF. The CDR3 DNA reads TGTGCCAGTAGTAAGGTAGCGGTATACAATGAGCAGTTCTTC.